This section outlines one TCR beta chain sequence together with its context. The data were taken from a study of blood T cells in healthy people across ages. The CDR3 contains 19 residues. Germline trimming cut 4 bases from V and 3 bases from J; bases unmatched to any gene: 20. Next came a second PCR, run for roughly 6 to 11 cycles, which used a sample-barcoded 5' primer along with a J-beta primer mix. TCRdb reprocessed the 5' RACE reads with MiXCR, giving one entry per CDR3 protein. The sample holds 630,000 or so distinct CDR3 sequences, less than 35% seen once. Sequencing input: blood. The genes are TRBV12-3 or TRBV12-4 and TRBJ2-7, with 8 nucleotides matching TRBD2. This receptor was taken from a woman older than 75 in good health. The CDR3 DNA reads TGTGCCAGCAGTTCGCATGCAATCCAGCGGGGGTCCACCTACTACGAGCAGTACTTC. Protein sequence: CASSSHAIQRGSTYYEQYF.